The rows below give T cell receptor beta chains drawn from one sample of a study. In TCRdb, the RT-PCR reads were re-called with MiXCR into one record per CDR3 protein. The sample shows more than 550,000 distinct CDR3 sequences, 11% to 15% of them seen only once. The sequencing sample was made of memory CD4+ T cells from blood. Every receptor here comes from a female donor in good health, serving as a healthy control. The CDR3 runs from the conserved cysteine through the conserved F or W. A D gene is named only where the DNA matches it firmly. Size is omitted from some rows. Given values are once, few, many or a class for expanded clones.

clone size	V gene	D gene	J gene	CDR3 protein	CDR3 DNA
few	TRBV7-9	-	TRBJ2-1	CASSFAPTGNEQFF	TGTGCCAGCAGCTTCGCGCCAACAGGCAATGAGCAGTTCTTC
-	TRBV20-1	-	TRBJ1-5	CSAGASPGDQPQHF	TGCAGTGCTGGGGCCTCCCCAGGGGATCAGCCCCAGCATTTT
-	TRBV6-2/TRBV6-3	-	TRBJ2-3	CASSDRSRPDTQYF	TGTGCCAGCAGTGACAGGAGCCGGCCAGATACGCAGTATTTT
-	TRBV29-1	-	TRBJ1-4	CSVSGFTTNEKLFF	TGCAGCGTCTCAGGGTTTACAACTAATGAAAAACTGTTTTTT
few	TRBV20-1	-	TRBJ1-3	CSARSLIGLGNTIYF	TGCAGTGCTAGATCTCTAATCGGACTGGGAAACACCATATATTTT
-	TRBV6-5	TRBD1	TRBJ2-7	CASSDRDSEDEQYF	TGTGCCAGCAGTGACCGGGACAGCGAGGACGAGCAGTACTTC
-	TRBV12-3/TRBV12-4	TRBD1	TRBJ1-3	CASSWEGANTIYF	TGTGCCAGCAGTTGGGAGGGGGCTAACACCATATATTTT
-	TRBV27	-	TRBJ1-1	CASKAPHGWGHTEAFF	TGTGCCAGCAAGGCCCCCCATGGGTGGGGGCACACTGAAGCTTTCTTT
many	TRBV27	-	TRBJ1-2	CASTSHNANYGYTF	TGTGCCAGCACTAGCCACAACGCTAACTATGGCTACACCTTC
-	TRBV27	-	TRBJ1-2	CASSWSTGGYGYTF	TGTGCCAGCAGTTGGAGCACCGGGGGGTATGGCTACACCTTC
-	TRBV7-2	-	TRBJ2-3	CASSLAVEDTQYF	TGTGCCAGCAGCTTAGCTGTTGAAGATACGCAGTATTTT
-	TRBV20-1	TRBD1	TRBJ2-1	CSAILGQGYNEQFF	TGTAGTGCTATACTGGGACAGGGATACAATGAGCAGTTCTTC
many	TRBV7-3	-	TRBJ1-3	CASSLGVGNTIYF	TGTGCCAGCAGCTTAGGGGTTGGAAACACCATATATTTT
many	TRBV20-1	-	TRBJ2-1	CSAAPAAGDEQFF	TGCAGTGCTGCCCCAGCGGCAGGGGATGAGCAGTTCTTC
-	TRBV24-1	-	TRBJ2-1	CATSDVGARAYNEQFF	TGTGCCACCAGTGATGTCGGAGCGCGCGCCTACAATGAGCAGTTCTTC
-	TRBV5-1	TRBD2	TRBJ2-5	CATQREGETQYF	TGCGCCACCCAGCGGGAGGGGGAGACCCAGTACTTC
-	TRBV11-2	-	TRBJ2-3	CASSLSRAIDTQYF	TGTGCCAGCAGCTTATCACGAGCGATAGATACGCAGTATTTT
-	TRBV23-1	-	TRBJ2-5	CASVTAGRQETQYF	TGCGCCAGCGTCACCGCAGGGCGACAAGAGACCCAGTACTTC
once	TRBV5-1	-	TRBJ1-1	CASSLAAAGNEAFF	TGCGCCAGCAGCTTGGCCGCCGCGGGCAATGAAGCTTTCTTT
-	TRBV6-1	TRBD1	TRBJ1-3	CASSVGQGASGNTIYF	TGTGCCAGCAGTGTGGGACAGGGGGCTTCAGGAAACACCATATATTTT
few	TRBV4-3	-	TRBJ2-7	CASSQGSEPLEYEQYF	TGCGCCAGCAGCCAAGGGTCTGAGCCCCTCGAGTACGAGCAGTACTTC
-	TRBV20-1	TRBD1	TRBJ2-3	CSAPRQGRDTQYF	TGCAGTGCTCCACGACAGGGGAGAGATACGCAGTATTTT
few	TRBV6-6	-	TRBJ2-1	CASSYLVGEQFF	TGTGCCAGCAGTTACCTGGTGGGAGAGCAGTTCTTC
many	TRBV4-3	TRBD2	TRBJ2-1	CASSQEIPSAGGQKFF	TGCGCCAGCAGCCAAGAAATTCCCAGTGCGGGGGGCCAGAAGTTCTTC
many	TRBV5-5	-	TRBJ2-7	CASSLFLGGYEQYF	TGTGCCAGCAGCTTGTTCTTAGGGGGCTACGAGCAGTACTTC
-	TRBV20-1	-	TRBJ1-5	CSARPGGSNDQPQHF	TGCAGTGCTAGACCGGGAGGCTCTAACGATCAGCCCCAGCATTTT
few	TRBV6-1	-	TRBJ2-5	CASSEGRGGETQYF	TGTGCCAGCAGTGAAGGAAGGGGCGGAGAGACCCAGTACTTC
many	TRBV7-7	-	TRBJ2-5	CASSLNGNMGETQYF	TGTGCTAGCAGCTTAAACGGAAACATGGGAGAGACCCAGTACTTC
once	TRBV28	-	TRBJ2-5	CASTPSDGGRETQYF	TGTGCCAGCACCCCCTCCGACGGAGGAAGGGAGACCCAGTACTTC
few	TRBV6-1	-	TRBJ2-3	CASSEVWAGVGADTQYF	TGTGCCAGCAGTGAAGTGTGGGCAGGGGTTGGGGCAGATACGCAGTATTTT
-	TRBV28	-	TRBJ1-4	CASSLVGHSTNEKLFF	TGTGCCAGCAGTTTGGTGGGGCACTCAACTAATGAAAAACTGTTTTTT
-	TRBV5-4	-	TRBJ2-1	CASTGWERNEQFF	TGTGCCAGTACAGGGTGGGAGAGAAATGAGCAGTTCTTC
-	TRBV27	-	TRBJ2-1	CASSWSTGNYNEQFF	TGTGCCAGCAGTTGGAGCACCGGAAATTACAATGAGCAGTTCTTC
-	TRBV4-3	-	TRBJ1-5	CASSQDFGANQPQHF	TGCGCCAGCAGCCAAGATTTTGGGGCCAATCAGCCCCAGCATTTT
-	TRBV7-9	-	TRBJ1-1	CASSSQGGSTEAFF	TGTGCCAGCAGCTCACAGGGAGGGAGCACTGAAGCTTTCTTT
-	TRBV20-1	TRBD2	TRBJ2-5	CSAKRPSGNQETQYF	TGCAGTGCTAAGAGGCCTAGCGGGAACCAAGAGACCCAGTACTTC
-	TRBV11-2	TRBD2	TRBJ2-5	CASSRASSGRKTQYF	TGTGCCAGCAGCCGGGCTTCTAGCGGGAGAAAGACCCAGTACTTC
-	TRBV2	-	TRBJ2-5	CASRRESGRETQYF	TGTGCCAGCAGACGGGAATCCGGTCGAGAGACCCAGTACTTC
-	TRBV7-3	TRBD2	TRBJ2-5	CASSTMGGETQYF	TGTGCCAGCTCCACAATGGGGGGGGAGACCCAGTACTTC
many	TRBV28	-	TRBJ2-1	CASSTGYYNEQFF	TGTGCCAGCAGTACAGGGTACTACAATGAGCAGTTCTTC
many	TRBV4-3	TRBD2	TRBJ2-7	CASSQVASGARYEQYF	TGCGCCAGCAGCCAAGTGGCTAGCGGGGCAAGATACGAGCAGTACTTC
-	TRBV20-1	TRBD2	TRBJ2-1	CSAKRGLAYNEQFF	TGCAGTGCCAAGAGGGGACTAGCGTACAATGAGCAGTTCTTC
few	TRBV5-1	-	TRBJ2-5	CASSSPQQGMETQYF	TGCGCCAGCAGCTCTCCCCAACAGGGTATGGAGACCCAGTACTTC